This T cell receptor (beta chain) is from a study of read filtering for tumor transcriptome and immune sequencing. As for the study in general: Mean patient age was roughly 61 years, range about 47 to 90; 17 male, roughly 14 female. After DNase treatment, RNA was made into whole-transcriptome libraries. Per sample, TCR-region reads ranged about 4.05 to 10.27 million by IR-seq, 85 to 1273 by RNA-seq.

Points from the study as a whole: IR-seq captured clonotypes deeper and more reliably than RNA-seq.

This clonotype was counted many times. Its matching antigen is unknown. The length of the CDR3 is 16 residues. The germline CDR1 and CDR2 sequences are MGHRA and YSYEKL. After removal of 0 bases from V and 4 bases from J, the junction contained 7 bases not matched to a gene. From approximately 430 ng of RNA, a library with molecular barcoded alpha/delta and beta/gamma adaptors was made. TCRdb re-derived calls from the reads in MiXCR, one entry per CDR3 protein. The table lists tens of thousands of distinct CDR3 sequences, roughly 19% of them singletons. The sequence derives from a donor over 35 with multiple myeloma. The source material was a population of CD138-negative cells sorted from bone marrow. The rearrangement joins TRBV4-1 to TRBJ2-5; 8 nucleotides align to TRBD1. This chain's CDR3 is CASSQESVRGLETQYF. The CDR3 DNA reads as TGCGCCAGCAGCCAAGAATCTGTCAGGGGGCTAGAGACCCAGTACTTC.